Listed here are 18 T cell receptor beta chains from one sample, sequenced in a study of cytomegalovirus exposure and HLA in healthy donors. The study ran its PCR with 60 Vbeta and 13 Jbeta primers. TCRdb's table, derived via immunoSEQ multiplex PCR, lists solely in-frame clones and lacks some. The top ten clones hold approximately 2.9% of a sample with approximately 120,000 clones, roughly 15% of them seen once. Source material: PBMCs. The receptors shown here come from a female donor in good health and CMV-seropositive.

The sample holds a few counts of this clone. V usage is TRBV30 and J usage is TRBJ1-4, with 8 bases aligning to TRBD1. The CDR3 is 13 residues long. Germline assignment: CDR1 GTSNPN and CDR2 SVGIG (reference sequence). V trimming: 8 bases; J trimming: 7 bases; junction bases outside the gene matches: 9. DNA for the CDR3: TGTGCCGCATGGGACAGGTTGTCTGAAAAACTGTTTTTT. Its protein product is CAAWDRLSEKLFF.

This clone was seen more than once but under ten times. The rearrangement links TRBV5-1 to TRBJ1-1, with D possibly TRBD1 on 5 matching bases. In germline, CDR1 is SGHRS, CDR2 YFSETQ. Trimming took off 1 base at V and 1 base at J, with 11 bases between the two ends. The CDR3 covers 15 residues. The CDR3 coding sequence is TGCGCCAGCAGCTTGTTAGGGGTGGCGAACACTGAAGCTTTCTTT. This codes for CASSLLGVANTEAFF.

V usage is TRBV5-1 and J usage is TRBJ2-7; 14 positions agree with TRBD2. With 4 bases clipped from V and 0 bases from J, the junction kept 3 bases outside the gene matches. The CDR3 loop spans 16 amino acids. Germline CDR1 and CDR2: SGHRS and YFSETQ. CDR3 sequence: CASSRGTSGSSYEQYF. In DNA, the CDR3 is TGCGCCAGCAGCAGAGGGACTAGCGGGAGCTCCTACGAGCAGTACTTC.

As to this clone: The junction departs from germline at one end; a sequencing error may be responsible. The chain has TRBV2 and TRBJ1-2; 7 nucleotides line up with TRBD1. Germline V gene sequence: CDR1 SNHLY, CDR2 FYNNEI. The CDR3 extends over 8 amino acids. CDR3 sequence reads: CDTGTEVF. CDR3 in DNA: TGTGACACCGGGACAGAGGTTTTC.

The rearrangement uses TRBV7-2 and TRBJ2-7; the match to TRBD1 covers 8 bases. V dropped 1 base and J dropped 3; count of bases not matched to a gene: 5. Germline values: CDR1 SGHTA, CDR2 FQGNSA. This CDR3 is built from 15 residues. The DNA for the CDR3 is TGTGCCAGCAGCTTAGGCTTACAGGGGGGCTACGAGCAGTACTTC. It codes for CASSLGLQGGYEQYF. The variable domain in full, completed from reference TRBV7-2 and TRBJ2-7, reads GAGVSQSPSNKVTEKGKDVELRCDPISGHTALYWYRQSLGQGLEFLIYFQGNSAPDKSGLPSDRFSAERTGGSVSTLTIQRTQQEDSAVYLCASSLGLQGGYEQYFGPGTRLTVT.

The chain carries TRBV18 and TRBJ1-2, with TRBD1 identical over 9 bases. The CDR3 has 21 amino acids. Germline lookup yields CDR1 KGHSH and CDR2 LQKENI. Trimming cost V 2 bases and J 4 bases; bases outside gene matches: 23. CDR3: CASSPLFVWWTGEPVRYGYTF. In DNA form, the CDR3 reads TGTGCCAGCTCACCATTGTTCGTGTGGTGGACAGGGGAGCCGGTCCGCTATGGCTACACCTTC.

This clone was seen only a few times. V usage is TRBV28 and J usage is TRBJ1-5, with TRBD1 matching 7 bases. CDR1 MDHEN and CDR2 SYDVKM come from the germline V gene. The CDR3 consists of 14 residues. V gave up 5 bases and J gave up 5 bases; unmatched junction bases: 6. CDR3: CASSGRTGHQPQHF. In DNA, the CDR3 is TGTGCCAGCAGTGGGCGGACAGGCCATCAGCCCCAGCATTTT. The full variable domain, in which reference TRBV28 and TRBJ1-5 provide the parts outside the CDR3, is DVKVTQSSRYLVKRTGEKVFLECVQDMDHENMFWYRQDPGLGLRLIYFSYDVKMKEKGDIPEGYSVSREKKERFSLILESASTNQTSMYLCASSGRTGHQPQHFGDGTRLSIL.

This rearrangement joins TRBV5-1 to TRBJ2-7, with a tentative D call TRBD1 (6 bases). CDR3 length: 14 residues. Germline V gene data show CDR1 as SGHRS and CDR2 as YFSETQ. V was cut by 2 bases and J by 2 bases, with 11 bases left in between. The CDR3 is CASSLGTSPYEQYF. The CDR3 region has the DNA TGCGCCAGCAGCTTAGGGACATCCCCCTACGAGCAGTACTTC.

This CDR3 reads CASSLTLSGEADTQYF. Written as DNA, the CDR3 is TGTGCCAGCAGTTTGACGCTTAGCGGGGAAGCTGATACGCAGTATTTT. The chain recombines TRBV6-5 with TRBJ2-3, with 8 bases matching TRBD2. Trimming cost V 4 bases and J 6 bases; bases outside gene matches: 12. Per germline, CDR1 MNHEY and CDR2 SVGAGI. The CDR3 has 16 amino acids.

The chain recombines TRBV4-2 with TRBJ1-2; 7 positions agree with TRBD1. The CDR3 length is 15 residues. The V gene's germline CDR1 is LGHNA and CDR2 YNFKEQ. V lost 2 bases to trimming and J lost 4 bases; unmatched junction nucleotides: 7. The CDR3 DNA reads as TGTGCCAGCAGCCAACCACAGGGGACCTCCTATGGCTACACCTTC. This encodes CASSQPQGTSYGYTF.

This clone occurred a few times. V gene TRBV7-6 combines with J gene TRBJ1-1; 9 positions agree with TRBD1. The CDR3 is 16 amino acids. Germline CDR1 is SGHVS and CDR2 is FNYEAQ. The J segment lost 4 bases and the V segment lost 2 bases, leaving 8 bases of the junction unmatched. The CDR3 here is CASSLHSGQGSTEAFF. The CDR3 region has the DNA TGTGCCAGCAGCTTACATTCAGGACAGGGGAGCACTGAAGCTTTCTTT.

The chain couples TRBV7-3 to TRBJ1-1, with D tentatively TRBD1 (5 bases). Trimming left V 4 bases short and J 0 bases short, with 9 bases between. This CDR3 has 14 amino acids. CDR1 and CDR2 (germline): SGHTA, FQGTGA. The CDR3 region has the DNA TGTGCCAGCAGCTCACAGGCCCTGAACACTGAAGCTTTCTTT. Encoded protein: CASSSQALNTEAFF.

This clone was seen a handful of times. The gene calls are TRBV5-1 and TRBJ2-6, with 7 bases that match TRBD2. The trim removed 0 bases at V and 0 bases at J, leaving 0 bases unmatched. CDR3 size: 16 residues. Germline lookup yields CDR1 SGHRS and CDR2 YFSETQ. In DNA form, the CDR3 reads TGCGCCAGCAGCTTGGTAGCGGGCTCTGGGGCCAACGTCCTGACTTTC. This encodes CASSLVAGSGANVLTF.

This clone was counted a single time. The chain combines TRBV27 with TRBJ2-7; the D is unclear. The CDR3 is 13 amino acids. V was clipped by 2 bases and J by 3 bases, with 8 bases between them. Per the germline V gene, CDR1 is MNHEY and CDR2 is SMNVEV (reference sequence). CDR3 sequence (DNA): TGTGCCAGCAGTTTAAGCCCTCTCTACGAGCAGTACTTC. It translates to CASSLSPLYEQYF.

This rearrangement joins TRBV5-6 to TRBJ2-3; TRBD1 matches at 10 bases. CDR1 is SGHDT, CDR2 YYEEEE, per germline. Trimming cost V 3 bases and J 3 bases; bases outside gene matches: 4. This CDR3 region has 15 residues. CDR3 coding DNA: TGTGCCAGCAGCTCACCGGGACAGGGGACAGATACGCAGTATTTT. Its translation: CASSSPGQGTDTQYF.

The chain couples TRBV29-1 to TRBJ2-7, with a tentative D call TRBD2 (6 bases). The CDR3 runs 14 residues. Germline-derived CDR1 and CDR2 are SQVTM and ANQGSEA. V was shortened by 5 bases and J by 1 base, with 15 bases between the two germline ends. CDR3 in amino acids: CSVKAGFMSYEQYF. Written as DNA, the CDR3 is TGCAGCGTTAAGGCGGGATTCATGTCCTACGAGCAGTACTTC.

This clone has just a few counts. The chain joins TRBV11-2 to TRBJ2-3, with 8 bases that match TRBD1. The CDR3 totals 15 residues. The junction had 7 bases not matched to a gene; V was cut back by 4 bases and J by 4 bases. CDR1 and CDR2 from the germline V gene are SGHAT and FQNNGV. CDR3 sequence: CASSSDRGKADTQYF. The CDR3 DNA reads TGTGCCAGCAGCTCCGACAGGGGAAAGGCAGATACGCAGTATTTT.

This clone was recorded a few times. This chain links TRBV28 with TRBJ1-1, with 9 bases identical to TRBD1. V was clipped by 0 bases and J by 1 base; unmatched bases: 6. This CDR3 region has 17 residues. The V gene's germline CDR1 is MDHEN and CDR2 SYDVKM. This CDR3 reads CASSLWGRQGENTEAFF. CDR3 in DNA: TGTGCCAGCAGTTTATGGGGACGACAGGGGGAGAACACTGAAGCTTTCTTT.